This is a list of T cell receptor beta chains from one sample in a study of cytomegalovirus exposure and HLA in healthy donors. Assay: immunoSEQ multiplex PCR; the TCRdb copy retains only in-frame clones and omits some. This sample has 120,000 to 150,000 clones; around three quarters occur once, and the top ten carry approximately 2%. Material for sequencing was PBMCs. These receptor sequences come from a man aged 40-50 years in good health and CMV-seronegative. Both conserved end residues are part of each CDR3. A D gene is named only where the DNA matches it firmly. Clone size is shown for a subset of rows, as once, few, many or a class of expanded clone.

TRBV19	TRBJ1-4	-	TRBD1	TGTGCCAGTAGTTTCCTCCAGGGGGCCACTAATGAAAAACTGTTTTTT	CASSFLQGATNEKLFF
TRBV9	TRBJ1-1	few	-	TGTGCCAGCAGCCCCCACCCTACAGGGAGTGAAGCTTTCTTT	CASSPHPTGSEAFF
TRBV5-4	TRBJ2-7	-	TRBD2	TGTGCCAGCAGCTTGCGGGAGGGGGGGCCGAGGTCCTACGAGCAGTACTTC	CASSLREGGPRSYEQYF
TRBV5-4	TRBJ1-1	few	-	TGTGCCAGCAGCTTTGAGGAGAAGCCTAAAGCTTTCTTT	CASSFEEKPKAFF
TRBV4-1	TRBJ1-4	-	TRBD1	TGCGCCAGCAGCCAAGGACAGGGGAGCGCGGAACTGTTTTTT	CASSQGQGSAELFF
TRBV5-4	TRBJ2-5	-	TRBD1	TGTGCCAGCAGCTTGGCGGTACGCCCAGGGGGAGATTTAGAGACCCAGTACTTC	CASSLAVRPGGDLETQYF
TRBV11-2	TRBJ2-3	-	-	TGTGCCAGCATCTCATCGTTTAGGGGTCCCTACACAGATACGCAGTATTTT	CASISSFRGPYTDTQYF
TRBV2	TRBJ2-7	few	TRBD2	TGTGCCAGTCGGGGGGGGCCGGGAGAGCAGTACTTC	CASRGGPGEQYF
TRBV28	TRBJ2-7	-	TRBD2	TGTGCCAGCAGCCTGAGGACTAGCGGTCTTCTTGGGGAGCAGTACTTC	CASSLRTSGLLGEQYF
TRBV18	TRBJ2-7	-	TRBD1	TGTGCCAGCTCACCACCCAAACGGACAGGGAGTTACGAGCAGTACTTC	CASSPPKRTGSYEQYF
TRBV19	TRBJ2-7	-	TRBD2	TGTGCCAGTAGTCCGGGACTAGTGACCGAGCAGTACTTC	CASSPGLVTEQYF
TRBV29-1	TRBJ2-2	once	TRBD2	TGCAGCGTTCCACTAGCGGGGGGGGTGGAGCTGTTTTTT	CSVPLAGGVELFF
TRBV27	TRBJ1-5	-	-	TGTGCCAGCAGTTTGTCCGGGACACTTAGCAATCAGCCCCAGCATTTT	CASSLSGTLSNQPQHF
TRBV27	TRBJ2-7	-	-	TGTGCCAGCAGTTCGGGGCAGGGGCCTGGCGAGCAGTACTTC	CASSSGQGPGEQYF
TRBV30	TRBJ2-1	once	TRBD2	TGTGCCTGGAGTGGGTTCCTAGCGGGGGGCCCGAGCTCCTACAATGAGCAGTTCTTC	CAWSGFLAGGPSSYNEQFF
TRBV27	TRBJ2-1	-	-	TGTGCCAGCAGTGAGCGGAACTCCTACAATGAGCAGTTCTTC	CASSERNSYNEQFF
TRBV7-9	TRBJ2-7	-	-	TGTGCCAGCAGCTTAGACAGGGACGAGCAGTACTTC	CASSLDRDEQYF
TRBV19	TRBJ1-5	-	-	TGTGCCAGTAGTATGGCGTCAACTGCAGGGTTGAATCAGCCCCAGCATTTT	CASSMASTAGLNQPQHF
TRBV2	TRBJ2-7	-	TRBD2	TGTGCCAGCAGTGAAAGGCTACTAGCGATGTACGAGCAGTACTTC	CASSERLLAMYEQYF
TRBV7-6	TRBJ2-1	-	-	TGTGCCAGCAGCCCGGACAGCCGATTATCCTACAATGAGCAGTTCTTC	CASSPDSRLSYNEQFF
TRBV2	TRBJ2-1	-	-	TGTGCCAGCAGTCGTCCCGGGAGTCGGGATGAGCAGTTCTTC	CASSRPGSRDEQFF
TRBV7-6	TRBJ2-1	-	TRBD1	TGTGCCAGCAGCTTATACGGGACAGGGACTTGGGATGAGCAGTTCTTC	CASSLYGTGTWDEQFF
TRBV30	TRBJ2-1	few	-	TGTGCCTGGAGTTTGTCAGGCTACAATGAGCAGTTCTTC	CAWSLSGYNEQFF
TRBV9	TRBJ2-3	-	-	TGTGCCAGCAGCGTAGATCGGCCAGGAAGCACAGATACGCAGTATTTT	CASSVDRPGSTDTQYF
TRBV27	TRBJ2-1	-	-	TGTGCCAGCAGTTTATTTGCTAGCCTCAGCTCCTACAATGAGCAGTTCTTC	CASSLFASLSSYNEQFF
TRBV7-9	TRBJ1-1	-	TRBD1	TGTGCCAGCAGCTTGCGGACAGGTTCGAACTTTGAAGCTTTCTTT	CASSLRTGSNFEAFF
TRBV7-3	TRBJ2-7	-	TRBD1	TGTGCCAGCAGCCACCGACAGGGACCCCGCGCGGACGAGCAGTACTTC	CASSHRQGPRADEQYF
TRBV10-1	TRBJ1-5	-	-	TGCGCCAGCAGTGAGCAGGCCCATCAGCCCCAGCATTTT	CASSEQAHQPQHF
TRBV4-3	TRBJ2-2	few	TRBD2	TGCGCCAGCAGCCAAGCAAGCGGGGGGGCGACCGGGGAGCTGTTTTTT	CASSQASGGATGELFF
TRBV7-9	TRBJ2-2	-	TRBD2	TGTGCCAGCAGCTTAGCGACTAGCGGGACGAACACCGGGGAGCTGTTTTTT	CASSLATSGTNTGELFF
TRBV11-2	TRBJ2-1	-	-	TGTGCCAGCAGCAGGTACGGGAATGAGCAGTTCTTC	CASSRYGNEQFF
TRBV30	TRBJ2-5	-	-	TGTGCCTGGAGTAGCGGAGAAGAGACCCAGTACTTC	CAWSSGEETQYF
TRBV7-9	TRBJ1-2	once	-	TGTGCCAGCAGCCAAAGGAGGGCAGGAGGATACTATGGCTACACCTTC	CASSQRRAGGYYGYTF
TRBV25-1	TRBJ1-2	-	-	TGTGCCAGCAGTGAATGGGATCCGGGATACTATGGCTACACCTTC	CASSEWDPGYYGYTF
TRBV9	TRBJ1-1	few	TRBD1	TGTGCCAGCAGCCCTCAAGGGACAGGGGTAGATGAAGCTTTCTTT	CASSPQGTGVDEAFF